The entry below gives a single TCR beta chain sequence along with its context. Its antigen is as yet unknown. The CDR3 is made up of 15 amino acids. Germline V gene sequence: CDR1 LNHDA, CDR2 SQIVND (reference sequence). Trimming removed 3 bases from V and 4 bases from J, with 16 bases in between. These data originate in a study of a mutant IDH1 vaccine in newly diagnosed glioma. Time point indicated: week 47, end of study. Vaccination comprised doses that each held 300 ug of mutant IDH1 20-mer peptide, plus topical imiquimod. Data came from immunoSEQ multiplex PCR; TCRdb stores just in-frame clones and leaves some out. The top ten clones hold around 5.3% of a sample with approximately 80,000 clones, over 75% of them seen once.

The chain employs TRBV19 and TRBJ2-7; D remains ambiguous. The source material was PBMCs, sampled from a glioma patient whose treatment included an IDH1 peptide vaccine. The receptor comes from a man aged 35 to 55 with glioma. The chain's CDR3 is CASSIGVAALYEQYF. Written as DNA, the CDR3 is TGTGCCAGTAGTATTGGGGTGGCGGCGCTATACGAGCAGTACTTC.